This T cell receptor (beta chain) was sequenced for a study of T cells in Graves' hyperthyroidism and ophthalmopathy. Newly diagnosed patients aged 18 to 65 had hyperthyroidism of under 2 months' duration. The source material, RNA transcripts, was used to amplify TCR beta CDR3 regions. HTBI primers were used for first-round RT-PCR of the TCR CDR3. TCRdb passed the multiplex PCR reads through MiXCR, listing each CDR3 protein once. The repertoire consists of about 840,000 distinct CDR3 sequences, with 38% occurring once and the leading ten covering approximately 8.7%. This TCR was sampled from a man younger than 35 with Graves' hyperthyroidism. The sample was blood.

The CDR3 loop is CASSLRVPEAFF. The CDR3 nucleotides are TGTGCCAGCAGCTTAAGGGTACCTGAAGCTTTCTTT. The chain recombines TRBV11-2 with TRBJ1-1; D is unclear. Deletions cut 2 bases from V and 6 bases from J, with 7 bases between. Germline CDR1 SGHAT, CDR2 FQNNGV. This CDR3 has 12 amino acids.